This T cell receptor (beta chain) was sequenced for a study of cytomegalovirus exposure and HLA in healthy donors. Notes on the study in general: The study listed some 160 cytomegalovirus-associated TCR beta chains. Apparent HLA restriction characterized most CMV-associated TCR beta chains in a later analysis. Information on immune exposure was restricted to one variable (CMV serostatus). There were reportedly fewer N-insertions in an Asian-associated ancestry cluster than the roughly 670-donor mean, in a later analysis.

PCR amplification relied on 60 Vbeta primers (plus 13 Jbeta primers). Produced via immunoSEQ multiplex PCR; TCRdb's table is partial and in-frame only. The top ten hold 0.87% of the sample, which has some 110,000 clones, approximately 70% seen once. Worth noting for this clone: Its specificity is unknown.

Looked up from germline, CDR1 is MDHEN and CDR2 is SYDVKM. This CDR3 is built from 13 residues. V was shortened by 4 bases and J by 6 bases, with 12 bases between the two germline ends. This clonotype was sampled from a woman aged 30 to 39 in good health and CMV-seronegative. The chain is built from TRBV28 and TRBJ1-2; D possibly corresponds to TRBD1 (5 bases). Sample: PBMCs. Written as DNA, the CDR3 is TGTGCCAGCAGTTCCCAGGGTCGGGATGGCTACACCTTC. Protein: CASSSQGRDGYTF.